The 4 T cell receptor beta chains below come from one sample, sequenced in a study of blood T cell repertoires in COVID-19. Here immunoSEQ multiplex PCR was the method, and the copy in TCRdb shows in-frame clones only, minus some. The sample consists of about 34,000 clones, 90% of them appearing once. Sequenced material: peripheral blood. These receptors were taken from a man at least 80 years old with acute or convalescent COVID-19.

The chain couples TRBV19 to TRBJ1-6, with D possibly being TRBD1 (6 bases). From germline, CDR1 is LNHDA and CDR2 SQIVND (reference sequence). Between the trimmed V and J ends, which lost 5 bases and 7 bases, there was a span of 12 bases. This CDR3 has 14 residues. The CDR3: CASSAIRGNSPLHF. CDR3 nucleotides: TGTGCCAGTAGTGCTATCAGGGGAAATTCACCCCTCCACTTT.

This chain uses TRBV5-5 with TRBJ2-6; 7 bases align to TRBD1. CDR1 SGHKS and CDR2 YYEKEE come from the germline V gene (reference sequence). The CDR3 spans 18 residues. The V and J ends lost 4 bases and 1 base, in that order; junction bases with no gene match: 11. CDR3 residues: CASSKSSGQLSGANVLTF. DNA of the CDR3: TGTGCCAGCAGCAAGAGTTCGGGACAGCTTTCTGGGGCCAACGTCCTGACTTTC.

The J gene is TRBJ2-4, the V gene TRBV3-1 (or the pseudogene TRBV3-2); perhaps TRBD1 as D (7 bases). Between the trimmed V and J ends, which lost 4 bases and 3 bases, there was a span of 10 bases. The CDR3 is made up of 14 amino acids. Germline CDR1 and CDR2: LGHDT and YNNKEL (reference sequence). The CDR3 DNA is TGTGCCAGCAGCCCCCAGGGGGGCAAAAACATTCAGTACTTC. Encoded protein: CASSPQGGKNIQYF.

The V and J genes are TRBV5-1 and TRBJ2-5; D is undetermined. Germline V gene sequence: CDR1 SGHRS, CDR2 YFSETQ. Trimming shortened V by 0 bases and J by 5 bases, and 11 bases separated the two germline ends. This CDR3 is 14 amino acids long. CDR3 in amino acids: CASSLDLGVETQYF. The CDR3 bases are TGCGCCAGCAGCTTGGATCTAGGCGTGGAGACCCAGTACTTC.